Shown below are 4 T cell receptor beta chains from a single sample sequenced in a study of identical twins. TCRdb reprocessed the 5' RACE reads with MiXCR, giving one entry per CDR3 protein. The sample has around 1.7 million distinct CDR3 sequences; under 35% are singletons. The sequenced material came from cord blood. Receptor source: a newborn girl in good health.

The chain has TRBV5-1 and TRBJ2-5; the match to TRBD2 covers 9 bases. CDR3 size: 14 residues. CDR1 and CDR2 (germline): SGHRS, YFSETQ. With 5 bases clipped from V and 4 bases from J, the junction kept 6 bases outside the gene matches. DNA for the CDR3: TGCGCCAGCAGAGTGGGACTAGCAGGAGAGACCCAGTACTTC. Translated: CASRVGLAGETQYF.

The rearrangement joins TRBV20-1 to TRBJ1-1; D not resolved. The CDR3 runs 16 residues. The germline gives CDR1 DFQATT, CDR2 SNEGSKA (reference sequence). V gave up 0 bases and J gave up 4 bases, with 18 bases separating them. CDR3 residues: CSARDMRKGAGTEAFF. CDR3 in DNA: TGCAGTGCTAGAGATATGAGGAAAGGAGCGGGCACTGAAGCTTTCTTT.

This clonotype was recorded a few times. The genes are TRBV5-1 and TRBJ1-2; 7 bases line up with TRBD1. CDR3 length: 16 amino acids. V trimming: 4 bases; J trimming: 7 bases; junction bases outside the gene matches: 16. Germline-derived CDR1 and CDR2 are SGHRS and YFSETQ. The CDR3 region has the DNA TGCGCCAGCAGCGCGACAGGGAGAGCCTCCTTGGGTGGCTACACCTTC. Translated, it gives CASSATGRASLGGYTF.

V gene TRBV12-3 or TRBV12-4 combines with J gene TRBJ2-3, with TRBD2 matching 10 bases. The V gene end was trimmed by 6 bases and the J gene end by 2 bases; junction bases not matched to a gene: 5. This CDR3 is 15 amino acids long. The CDR3 is CASRFSGGITDTQYF. CDR3 nucleotides: TGTGCCAGCAGATTTAGCGGGGGGATCACAGATACGCAGTATTTT.